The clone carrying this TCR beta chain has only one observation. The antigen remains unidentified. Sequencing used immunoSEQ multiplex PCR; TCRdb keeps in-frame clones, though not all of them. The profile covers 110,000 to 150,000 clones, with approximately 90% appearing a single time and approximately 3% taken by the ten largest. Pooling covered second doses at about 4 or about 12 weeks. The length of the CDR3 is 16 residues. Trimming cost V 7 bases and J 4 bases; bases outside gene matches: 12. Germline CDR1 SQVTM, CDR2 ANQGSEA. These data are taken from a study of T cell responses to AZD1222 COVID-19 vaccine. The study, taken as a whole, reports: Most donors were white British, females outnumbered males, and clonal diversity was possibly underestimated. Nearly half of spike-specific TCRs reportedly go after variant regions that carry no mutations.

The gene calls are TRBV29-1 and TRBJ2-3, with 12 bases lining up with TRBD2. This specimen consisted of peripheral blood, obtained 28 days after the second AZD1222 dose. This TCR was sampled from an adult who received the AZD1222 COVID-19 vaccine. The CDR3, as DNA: TGCAGCGGTTCATCCGGGACTAGCGGGTATGCAGATACGCAGTATTTT. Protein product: CSGSSGTSGYADTQYF.